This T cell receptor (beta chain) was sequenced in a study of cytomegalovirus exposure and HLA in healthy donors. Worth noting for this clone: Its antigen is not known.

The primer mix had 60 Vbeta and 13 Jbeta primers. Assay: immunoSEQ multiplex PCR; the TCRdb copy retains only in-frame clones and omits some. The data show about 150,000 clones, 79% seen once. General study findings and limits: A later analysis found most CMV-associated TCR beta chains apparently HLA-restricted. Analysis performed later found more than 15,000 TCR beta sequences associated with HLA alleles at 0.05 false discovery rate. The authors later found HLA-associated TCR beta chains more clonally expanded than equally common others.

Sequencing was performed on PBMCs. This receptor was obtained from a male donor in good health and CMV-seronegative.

CDR3 amino acids: CASSQTVGSYGYTF. The CDR3 nucleotides read TGCGCCAGCAGCCAGACAGTTGGATCGTATGGCTACACCTTC. The chain uses TRBV4-3 and TRBJ1-2; D may be TRBD1 (5 bases). Germline lookup yields CDR1 LGHNA and CDR2 YSLEER. This CDR3 contains 14 residues. V lost 3 bases to trimming and J lost 5 bases, with 13 bases between them.